This T cell receptor (beta chain) was retrieved from a study of CD8 T cells in ankylosing spondylitis. Study results and limitations: Disease-linked clones, CD8+, were relatively rare in peripheral blood. Within ankylosing spondylitis blood, a TCR beta motif made up of fewer than ten highly homologous variants appeared to be characteristic.

With regard to this clonotype: Antigen: not known.

One entry per CDR3 protein, called by TCRdb with MiXCR from the 5' RACE reads. The repertoire holds 200,000 to 300,000 distinct CDR3 sequences, with roughly a quarter as singletons. This sequence was found in a male donor with ankylosing spondylitis or in good health (not recorded which). Sequencing input: blood, either unsorted or a sorted T cell fraction (not recorded which).

CDR3 sequence: CSARMGARIGQPQHF. The CDR3 DNA is TGCAGTGCTAGAATGGGGGCGCGGATAGGGCAGCCCCAGCATTTT. The gene calls are TRBV20-1 and TRBJ1-5; a possible D gene is TRBD1 (6 bases). CDR3 length: 15 residues. The V and J ends lost 2 bases and 7 bases respectively, with 18 bases between them. Germline CDR1 reads DFQATT; CDR2 reads SNEGSKA (reference sequence).